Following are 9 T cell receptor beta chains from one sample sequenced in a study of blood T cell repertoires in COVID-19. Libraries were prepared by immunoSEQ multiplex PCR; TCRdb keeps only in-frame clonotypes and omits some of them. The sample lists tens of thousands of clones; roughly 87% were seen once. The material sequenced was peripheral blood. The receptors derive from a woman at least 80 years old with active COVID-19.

CDR3 coding DNA: TGTGCCAGCAGCGCCGGTAGCGGGGTTGGAGATACGCAGTATTTT. Translating gives CASSAGSGVGDTQYF. The chain is built from TRBV5-6 and TRBJ2-3; 8 nucleotides agree with TRBD2. There are 15 residues in the CDR3. The V gene's germline CDR1 is SGHDT and CDR2 YYEEEE. V trimming: 4 bases; J trimming: 5 bases; junction bases outside the gene matches: 9.

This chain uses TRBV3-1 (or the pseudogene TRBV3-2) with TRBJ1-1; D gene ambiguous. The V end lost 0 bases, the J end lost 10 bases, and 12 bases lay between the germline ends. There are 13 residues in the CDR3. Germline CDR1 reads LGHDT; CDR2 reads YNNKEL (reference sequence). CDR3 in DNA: TGTGCCAGCAGCCAAGAATCCGGGGTTGGAGCTTTCTTT. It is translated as CASSQESGVGAFF.

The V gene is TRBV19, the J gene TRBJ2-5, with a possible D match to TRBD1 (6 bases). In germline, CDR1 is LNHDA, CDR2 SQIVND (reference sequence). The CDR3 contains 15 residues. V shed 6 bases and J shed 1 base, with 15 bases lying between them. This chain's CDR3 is CASRLGQTRQETQYF. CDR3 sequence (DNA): TGTGCCAGTAGGCTTGGACAGACCCGCCAAGAGACCCAGTACTTC.

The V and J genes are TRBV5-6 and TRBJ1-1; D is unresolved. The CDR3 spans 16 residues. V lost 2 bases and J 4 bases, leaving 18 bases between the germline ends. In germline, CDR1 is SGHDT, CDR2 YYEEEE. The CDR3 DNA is TGTGCCAGCAGCTTCGGTCCAGGAGGGAGGGCCACTGAAGCTTTCTTT. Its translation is CASSFGPGGRATEAFF.

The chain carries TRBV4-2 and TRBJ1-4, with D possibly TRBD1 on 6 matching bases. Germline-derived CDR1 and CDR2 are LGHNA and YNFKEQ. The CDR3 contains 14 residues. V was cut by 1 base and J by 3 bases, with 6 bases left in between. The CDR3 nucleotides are TGTGCCAGCAGCCAAGCAGGGGCTAATGAAAAACTGTTTTTT. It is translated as CASSQAGANEKLFF.

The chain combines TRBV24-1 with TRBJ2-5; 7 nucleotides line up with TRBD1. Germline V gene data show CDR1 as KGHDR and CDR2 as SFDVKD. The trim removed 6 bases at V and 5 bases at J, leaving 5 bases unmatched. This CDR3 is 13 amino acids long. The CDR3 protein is CATSRQGWETQYF. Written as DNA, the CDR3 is TGTGCCACCAGTAGACAGGGTTGGGAGACCCAGTACTTC.

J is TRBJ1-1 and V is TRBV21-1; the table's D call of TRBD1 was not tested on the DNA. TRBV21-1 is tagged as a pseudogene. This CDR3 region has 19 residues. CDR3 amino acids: CASSKGASAGGLRLMRAFF. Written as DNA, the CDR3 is TGTGCCAGCAGCAAAGGCGCGTCGGCAGGGGGCTTACGTCTGATGCGGGCTTTCTTT.

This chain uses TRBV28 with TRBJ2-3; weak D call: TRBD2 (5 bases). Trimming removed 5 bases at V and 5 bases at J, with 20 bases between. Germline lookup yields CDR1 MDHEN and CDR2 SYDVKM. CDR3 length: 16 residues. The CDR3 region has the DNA TGTGCCAGCAGTATCACGGGATCAAGGGTAGGAGATACGCAGTATTTT. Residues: CASSITGSRVGDTQYF.

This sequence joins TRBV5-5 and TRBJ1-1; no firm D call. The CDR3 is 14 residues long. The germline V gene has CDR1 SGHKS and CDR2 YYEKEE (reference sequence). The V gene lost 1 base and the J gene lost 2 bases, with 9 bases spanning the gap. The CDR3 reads CASSLWPDNTEAFF. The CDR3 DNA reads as TGTGCCAGCAGCTTGTGGCCAGATAACACTGAAGCTTTCTTT.